What follows are 5 T cell receptor beta chains derived from one specimen sequenced in a study of fetal regulatory T cell absence and autoimmunity. Sequencing used immunoSEQ multiplex PCR; TCRdb keeps in-frame clones, though not all of them. The sample has some 87,000 clones; more than 70% are singletons. What was sequenced was pancreas tissue. Receptors were obtained from a male donor with IPEX syndrome.

This clone was seen only once. The chain combines TRBV5-1 with TRBJ2-7, with 7 bases fitting TRBD2. Germline CDR1 SGHRS, CDR2 YFSETQ. The CDR3 consists of 16 residues. After removal of 3 bases from V and 7 bases from J, the junction contained 16 bases not matched to a gene. The CDR3 DNA reads as TGCGCCAGCAGCTCCAGGGAGCGGGGACTACTAGAAGAGCAGTACTTC. The encoded protein is CASSSRERGLLEEQYF.

The gene calls are TRBV5-1 and TRBJ1-1; no reliable D call. Trimming cost V 0 bases and J 5 bases, with 11 bases left between them. Germline values: CDR1 SGHRS, CDR2 YFSETQ. The CDR3 is 14 residues long. This CDR3 reads CASSLAGLGTEAFF. The CDR3 DNA sequence: TGCGCCAGCAGCTTGGCCGGGCTCGGGACTGAAGCTTTCTTT.

The chain uses TRBV5-1 and TRBJ2-5; TRBD2 agrees at 14 bases. The germline CDR1 and CDR2 sequences are SGHRS and YFSETQ. The CDR3 runs 16 residues. V lost 4 bases, J lost 1 base, and 3 bases stayed unmatched. The CDR3 protein is CASSPGLAGGQETQYF. The DNA for the CDR3 is TGCGCCAGCAGCCCAGGACTAGCGGGGGGCCAAGAGACCCAGTACTTC.

This chain's CDR3 is CASMGGDSKEYEQYF. The CDR3 nucleotides are TGTGCCAGCATGGGGGGAGACAGTAAGGAGTACGAGCAGTACTTC. The chain carries TRBV6-5 and TRBJ2-7, with TRBD2 as a possible D gene (6 bases). CDR1 is MNHEY and CDR2 is SVGAGI in the germline V gene. V was cut by 7 bases and J by 4 bases, with 20 bases left in between. The CDR3 has 15 residues.

This rearrangement joins TRBV25-1 to TRBJ2-2; TRBD1 matches 10 bases. The germline V gene has CDR1 MGHDK and CDR2 SYGVNS. The CDR3 contains 17 residues. V lost 3 bases to trimming and J lost 6 bases; unmatched junction nucleotides: 10. The CDR3: CASSDPGQGEIAGELFF. CDR3 nucleotides: TGTGCCAGCAGTGACCCTGGACAGGGGGAAATTGCCGGGGAGCTGTTTTTT.